Listed here are 3 T cell receptor beta chains from one sample, sequenced in a study of T cell changes during pregnancy in multiple sclerosis. The method was immunoSEQ multiplex PCR; TCRdb's version includes in-frame clones alone and lacks a portion of them. This table has just over 35,000 clones, 93% appearing once. The sample in question was CD4+ T cells from peripheral blood mononuclear cells, obtained in the first trimester of pregnancy. All receptors derive from a female donor with multiple sclerosis, enrolled in a pregnancy study.

This chain connects TRBV6-5 to TRBJ1-3, with a weak D call TRBD1 (6 bases). The CDR3 is made up of 15 amino acids. CDR1 MNHEY and CDR2 SVGAGI come from the germline V gene. V dropped 6 bases and J dropped 4 bases, with 16 bases sitting between them. CDR3 nucleotide sequence: TGTGCCAGCAGCCCAGTACAGGGTGCAGGAAACACCATATATTTT. Translation gives CASSPVQGAGNTIYF.

Only a few counts were recorded for this clone. The rearrangement joins TRBV5-1 to TRBJ1-1; no definite D call. V was shortened by 0 bases and J by 4 bases, with 10 bases between the two germline ends. Germline V gives CDR1 SGHRS, CDR2 YFSETQ. The CDR3 loop spans 14 amino acids. In DNA form, the CDR3 reads TGCGCCAGCAGCTTGGGGCCTGTGCCCACTGAAGCTTTCTTT. This sequence encodes CASSLGPVPTEAFF.

The V gene is TRBV19, the J gene TRBJ1-2, with D maybe TRBD1 (6 bases). Germline CDR1 and CDR2: LNHDA and SQIVND (reference sequence). The V end lost 7 bases, the J end lost 1 base, and 10 bases lay between the germline ends. This CDR3 has 13 residues. CDR3 protein: CASNRASNYGYTF. The CDR3 DNA reads TGTGCCAGTAACAGGGCGAGTAACTATGGCTACACCTTC.